This entry concerns a single T cell receptor beta chain. As yet, its antigen is unknown. It was with 60 Vbeta and 13 Jbeta primers that the PCR ran. The table came from immunoSEQ multiplex PCR; TCRdb's copy has only in-frame clones and leaves some out. In the table there are some 140,000 clones, roughly 83% of which are singletons. This entry belongs to a study of cytomegalovirus exposure and HLA in healthy donors. Study findings and constraints: An apparent linkage of common viral pathogens to several of the most significant clusters emerged in a later analysis. TCR beta sequences reportedly predicted most subjects' HLA-A and HLA-B alleles accurately. In a later analysis, HLA-C alleles had the fewest associated TCRs, DRB1 alleles the most. Rarity marked most TCR sequences, yet some public TCRs occurred in many donors.

This clonotype was obtained from a man aged 35 to 55 in good health and CMV-seronegative. Sequencing was performed on PBMCs.

The chain's CDR3 is CASSSPGQIMNTEAFF. DNA for the CDR3: TGTGCCAGCAGCTCTCCGGGACAGATCATGAACACTGAAGCTTTCTTT. This chain uses TRBV5-4 with TRBJ1-1; 7 bases map to TRBD1. Germline V gene sequence: CDR1 SGHNT, CDR2 YYREEE (reference sequence). V trimming: 3 bases; J trimming: 0 bases; junction bases outside the gene matches: 8. The CDR3 length is 16 residues. The full variable domain, its missing parts supplied by reference TRBV5-4 and TRBJ1-1, is ETGVTQSPTHLIKTRGQQVTLRCSSQSGHNTVSWYQQALGQGPQFIFQYYREEENGRGNFPPRFSGLQFPNYSSELNVNALELDDSALYLCASSSPGQIMNTEAFFGQGTRLTVV.